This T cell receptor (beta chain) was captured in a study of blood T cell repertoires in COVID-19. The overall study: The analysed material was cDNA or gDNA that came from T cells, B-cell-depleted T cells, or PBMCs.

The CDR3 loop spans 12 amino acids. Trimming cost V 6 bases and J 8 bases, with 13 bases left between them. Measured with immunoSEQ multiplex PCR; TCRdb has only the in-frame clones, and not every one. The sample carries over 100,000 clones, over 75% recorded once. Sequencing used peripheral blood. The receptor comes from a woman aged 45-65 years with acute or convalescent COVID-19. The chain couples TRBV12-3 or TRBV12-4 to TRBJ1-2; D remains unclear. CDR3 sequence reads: CASRTGPGGYTF. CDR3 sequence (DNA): TGTGCCAGCAGGACGGGCCCGGGGGGCTACACCTTC.